Listed below are T cell receptor beta chains from one sample, sequenced in a study of beta chain features in type 1 diabetes. Method: immunoSEQ multiplex PCR; TCRdb's copy keeps in-frame clones and lacks some. The table records hundreds of thousands of clones, roughly 10% of them present only once. The sequencing sample was made of naive CD4+ T cells from blood. The receptors stem from a man aged 25 to 40 with type 1 diabetes. Each CDR3 is given with its conserved first and last residue. Fields, in order: D gene, J gene, CDR3 length, clone size, V gene, CDR3 DNA, CDR3 protein. A D gene is named only where the DNA matches it firmly. Expanded clones are given a class, and other clones once, few, many or no size at all.

TRBD1 | TRBJ2-7 | 15 | NA | TRBV7-9 | TGTGCCAGCAGCTTGAGACAGGGAACAGCCTACGAGCAGTACTTC | CASSLRQGTAYEQYF
TRBD1 | TRBJ2-7 | 15 | NA | TRBV4-1 | TGCGCCAGCAGCCGCTGGGACAGGAGCTCCTACGAGCAGTACTTC | CASSRWDRSSYEQYF
TRBD2 | TRBJ2-3 | 16 | few | TRBV5-1 | TGCGCCAGCAGCTTGGAGCGGGGGGACGGCACAGATACGCAGTATTTT | CASSLERGDGTDTQYF
TRBD2 | TRBJ2-1 | 19 | few | TRBV7-2 | TGTGCCAGCAGCAAAAGGCTCGGCGGGGGAGTCTTCTCCTACAATGAGCAGTTCTTC | CASSKRLGGGVFSYNEQFF
NA | TRBJ1-2 | 13 | few | TRBV5-1 | TGCGCCAGCAGTCAGATGGACTCCAATGGCTACACCTTC | CASSQMDSNGYTF
NA | TRBJ2-2 | 11 | NA | TRBV20-1 | TGCAGTGCTCACGGGGGAGAGGAGCTGTTTTTT | CSAHGGEELFF
NA | TRBJ2-5 | 13 | NA | TRBV7-2 | TGTGCCAGCAGCCCCCCCAACCAAGAGACCCAGTACTTC | CASSPPNQETQYF
TRBD2 | TRBJ2-5 | 17 | few | TRBV5-6 | TGTGCCAGCAGCCGACTAGCGGGGGGGCCCCCACAAGAGACCCAGTACTTC | CASSRLAGGPPQETQYF
NA | TRBJ2-3 | 14 | NA | TRBV5-1 | TGCGCCAGCAGCTTGGATTCCCCGGGGGATACGCAGTATTTT | CASSLDSPGDTQYF
NA | TRBJ2-6 | 16 | NA | TRBV11-1 | TGTGCCAGCAGCGGATTACAGGGCTCCGGGGCCAACGTCCTGACTTTC | CASSGLQGSGANVLTF
NA | TRBJ2-1 | 13 | NA | TRBV15 | TGTGCCACCAGCACAGCTGGCGGCAATGAGCAGTTCTTC | CATSTAGGNEQFF
NA | TRBJ2-1 | 14 | NA | TRBV19 | TGTGCCAGTAGTATCGGAGGGGGGGCCAATGAGCAGTTCTTC | CASSIGGGANEQFF
TRBD1 | TRBJ2-7 | 15 | NA | TRBV9 | TGTGCCAGCAGCGAGGGGACAGGGGGCTACTACGAGCAGTACTTC | CASSEGTGGYYEQYF
NA | TRBJ2-3 | 14 | few | TRBV5-1 | TGCGCCAGCAGCTCAGCCGGCGCGGGGGATACGCAGTATTTT | CASSSAGAGDTQYF
NA | TRBJ1-2 | 12 | NA | TRBV5-1 | TGCGCCAGCAGCTTGGCCGGGGAAGGCTACACCTTC | CASSLAGEGYTF
TRBD1 | TRBJ2-7 | 15 | few | TRBV7-9 | TGTGCCAGCAGCCGGACAGGGCCTATGACCTACGAGCAGTACTTC | CASSRTGPMTYEQYF
NA | TRBJ1-6 | 17 | NA | TRBV6-1 | TGTGCCAGCAGTGAATCGATACTCGGGGATGGGGATTCACCCCTCCACTTT | CASSESILGDGDSPLHF
NA | TRBJ1-6 | 12 | NA | TRBV5-1 | TGCGCCAGCAGCTTTCAGGGTTCACCCCTCCACTTT | CASSFQGSPLHF
NA | TRBJ2-7 | 13 | few | TRBV6-5 | TGTGCCAGCAGTTATTCGAGCTCCTACGAGCAGTACTTC | CASSYSSSYEQYF
TRBD1 | TRBJ1-1 | 15 | few | TRBV4-2 | TGTGCCAGCAGCCAACCCGGAGGGGGCGACACTGAAGCTTTCTTT | CASSQPGGGDTEAFF
TRBD1 | TRBJ1-1 | 15 | few | TRBV5-1 | TGCGCCAGCAGCCCGGACAGGGAAGGGAACACTGAAGCTTTCTTT | CASSPDREGNTEAFF
NA | TRBJ1-1 | 13 | NA | TRBV5-4 | TGTGCCAGCAGCCAGAAGGGAGACACTGAAGCTTTCTTT | CASSQKGDTEAFF